These 9 T cell receptor beta chains were sequenced from one sample in a study of blood T cell repertoires in COVID-19 (dated by TCRdb to the early 2020s). Libraries were constructed by the immunoSEQ multiplex PCR assay. TCRdb's version of the immuneACCESS table is confined to in-frame rearrangements and falls short of the full clone set. An unresolved V gene accounts for under half of the shortfall where checked; the remainder is of unknown origin. The sample table shows roughly 150,000 clones, and around 75% are seen once. Approximately 15% of the sample comes from the top ten. Input material: peripheral blood. Receptors were obtained from a woman older than 75 with acute or convalescent COVID-19.

The chain uses TRBV18 and TRBJ2-7, with 14 nucleotides matching TRBD2. Trimming cost V 3 bases and J 0 bases; bases outside gene matches: 4. The CDR3 runs 17 residues. Looked up from germline, CDR1 is KGHSH and CDR2 is LQKENI. The CDR3 is CASSPAGTSGSSYEQYF. The CDR3 nucleotides are TGTGCCAGCTCACCCGCCGGGACTAGCGGGAGCTCCTACGAGCAGTACTTC.

The chain combines TRBV7-9 with TRBJ2-5; TRBD1 matches at 9 bases. Germline V CDR1 and CDR2: SEHNR, FQNEAQ (reference sequence). CDR3 length equals 14 residues. V dropped 5 bases and J dropped 5; count of bases not matched to a gene: 6. This CDR3 is CASSRGTGRETQYF. The CDR3 DNA follows: TGTGCCAGCAGCCGCGGGACAGGGAGGGAGACCCAGTACTTC. The variable domain in full, completed from reference TRBV7-9 and TRBJ2-5, reads DTGVSQNPRHKITKRGQNVTFRCDPISEHNRLYWYRQTLGQGPEFLTYFQNEAQLEKSRLLSDRFSAERPKGSFSTLEIQRTEQGDSAMYLCASSRGTGRETQYFGPGTRLLVL.

This chain connects TRBV27 to TRBJ1-5, with D possibly matching TRBD1 (5 bases). This CDR3 contains 12 residues. The V and J ends lost 2 bases and 9 bases respectively, with 8 bases between them. Germline-derived CDR1 and CDR2 are MNHEY and SMNVEV (reference sequence). CDR3 sequence reads: CASSLLGGPQHF. CDR3 bases: TGTGCCAGCAGTTTACTCGGGGGGCCCCAGCATTTT.

The chain couples TRBV7-8 to TRBJ1-5; D might be TRBD1 (6 bases). Trimming took 5 bases from V and 3 from J, leaving 11 bases between them. The CDR3 runs 14 residues. Germline V gene sequence: CDR1 SGHVS, CDR2 FQNEAQ. CDR3 residues: CASSPTGYNQPQHF. CDR3 coding DNA: TGTGCCAGCAGCCCCACAGGGTACAATCAGCCCCAGCATTTT.

This rearrangement joins TRBV7-9 to TRBJ2-1, with a possible D match to TRBD2 (6 bases). The V end lost 5 bases, the J end lost 9 bases, and 20 bases lay between the germline ends. Germline V CDR1 and CDR2: SEHNR, FQNEAQ (reference sequence). The CDR3 runs 15 residues. The DNA for the CDR3 is TGTGCCAGCAGCCCCCGGGAGAACAAGGCGGGTGAGCAGTTCTTC. It translates to CASSPRENKAGEQFF.

J is TRBJ2-7 and V is TRBV7-2, with D possibly matching TRBD1 (6 bases). Trimming took 5 bases from V and 1 from J, leaving 9 bases between them. Germline CDR1 SGHTA, CDR2 FQGNSA. The CDR3 is 13 amino acids. CDR3 nucleotides: TGTGCCAGCAGCCCGGACAGATCCTACGAGCAGTACTTC. Translated: CASSPDRSYEQYF.

The gene calls are TRBV29-1 and TRBJ1-2, with 9 nucleotides matching TRBD1. The CDR3 runs 14 residues. In germline, CDR1 is SQVTM, CDR2 ANQGSEA. V shed 3 bases, J shed 4 bases, and the junction held 6 bases outside the gene matches. CDR3 nucleotide sequence: TGCAGCGTTGAGGGACCGGACAGGGGCTATGGCTACACCTTC. Its protein product is CSVEGPDRGYGYTF.

The chain combines TRBV3-1 (or the pseudogene TRBV3-2) with TRBJ2-3; tentatively, D is TRBD2 (5 bases). The length of the CDR3 is 18 residues. Trimming shortened V by 3 bases and J by 0 bases, and 19 bases separated the two germline ends. In germline, CDR1 is LGHDT, CDR2 YNNKEL (reference sequence). This CDR3 reads CASSQSGLGRSSTDTQYF. The DNA of the CDR3 is TGTGCCAGCAGCCAGAGTGGGTTGGGGAGATCTAGCACAGATACGCAGTATTTT.

V gene TRBV5-1 combines with J gene TRBJ2-3; 8 nucleotides agree with TRBD2. The CDR3 extends over 15 amino acids. V gave up 2 bases and J gave up 0 bases; unmatched junction bases: 2. The germline gives CDR1 SGHRS, CDR2 YFSETQ. CDR3 protein: CASSFSSGSTDTQYF. The CDR3 DNA sequence: TGCGCCAGCAGCTTCTCTAGCGGGAGCACAGATACGCAGTATTTT.